What follows are 16 T cell receptor beta chains derived from one specimen sequenced in a study of T cells in Graves' hyperthyroidism and ophthalmopathy. Using RNA transcripts as the source, TCR beta CDR3 regions were amplified. HTBI primers were used for first-round RT-PCR of the TCR CDR3. TCRdb fed the multiplex PCR reads into MiXCR, producing one record per CDR3 protein. There are around 600,000 distinct CDR3 sequences in the sample; just under 45% occur only once, and approximately 7.2% lies in the top ten. Sequenced sample: peripheral blood or thyroid tissue (not recorded which). The source of these receptors is an adult man with Graves' disease, either hyperthyroidism or ophthalmopathy (not recorded which).

Turning to this clonotype: The junction differs from germline at one of its ends, possibly a read error. The chain couples TRBV5-1 to TRBJ1-6; maybe TRBD1 (6 bases). The CDR3 covers 20 residues. Germline lookup yields CDR1 SGHRS and CDR2 YFSETQ. The CDR3 sequence: CASSLSRQGMGPDYNSPLHF. CDR3 sequence (DNA): TGTGCCAGCAGCTTGTCCCGCCAGGGGATGGGGCCGGACTATAATTCACCCCTCCACTTT.

The DNA of the CDR3 is TGCAGACGACAGTTCCCCCATTCACCCCTCCACTTT. It specifies CRRQFPHSPLHF. The rearrangement links TRBV29-1 to TRBJ1-6; a weak D match, TRBD1 (5 bases). In germline, CDR1 is SQVTM, CDR2 ANQGSEA. CDR3 length equals 12 residues.

Regarding this clonotype: A much larger clone lies one base from this, so it may be a read error. V usage is TRBV24-1 and J usage is TRBJ1-1; D is unclear. V gave up 5 bases and J gave up 6 bases, with 12 bases separating them. The CDR3 sequence is 13 residues long. The germline CDR1 and CDR2 sequences are KGHDR and SFDVKD. The DNA for the CDR3 is TGTGCCACCAGTGGCATTAATGCGGCTGAAGCTTTCTTT. Translated, it gives CATSGINAAEAFF.

The J gene is TRBJ2-2, the V gene TRBV7-9, with TRBD1 as a possible D gene (6 bases). Germline loops: CDR1 SEHNR, CDR2 FQNEAQ (reference sequence). V was cut by 5 bases and J by 0 bases, with 10 bases left in between. This CDR3 comprises 15 residues. CDR3 bases: TGTGCCAGCAGCATTCGGACAGCGAACACCGGGGAGCTGTTTTTT. This sequence encodes CASSIRTANTGELFF.

The chain joins TRBV2 to TRBJ1-4; D perhaps matches TRBD1 (6 bases). TRBJ1-3 matches the DNA end more closely, so the J call is doubtful. The V gene's germline CDR1 is SNHLY and CDR2 FYNNEI. CDR3 length equals 14 residues. In nucleotides, the CDR3 is TGTGCCAGCAAACCCGGGACATTGGGAAACACCATATATTTT. Translated, it gives CASKPGTLGNTIYF.

This clonotype came up many times. The gene calls are TRBV2 and TRBJ1-5; D might be TRBD1 (5 bases). This CDR3 is 15 amino acids long. V gave up 4 bases and J gave up 7 bases, with 17 bases separating them. The V gene's germline CDR1 is SNHLY and CDR2 FYNNEI. In DNA form, the CDR3 reads TGTGCCAGCAGTGTGCTCGGGGGACGGGGGCAGCCCCAGCATTTT. It encodes CASSVLGGRGQPQHF.

The V call is TRBV7-2, the J call TRBJ2-7; 7 bases are a match to TRBD2. V dropped 5 bases and J dropped 3; count of bases not matched to a gene: 7. CDR3 length equals 14 residues. In germline, CDR1 is SGHTA, CDR2 FQGNSA. The CDR3 reads CASSPGGSRYEQYF. The CDR3 DNA sequence: TGTGCCAGCAGCCCAGGCGGGAGCCGCTACGAGCAGTACTTC.

The V call is TRBV9, the J call TRBJ1-3; D not resolved. V lost 0 bases and J lost 3, with 10 bases in between. Germline lookup yields CDR1 SGDLS and CDR2 YYNGEE. This CDR3 contains 15 residues. The CDR3 spells CASSVDGRYGNTIYF. Written as DNA, the CDR3 is TGTGCCAGCAGCGTAGACGGACGTTATGGAAACACCATATATTTT.

In this sample, this clonotype turned up many times. This chain joins TRBV2 and TRBJ1-4, with TRBD1 as a possible D gene (5 bases). The germline V gene encodes CDR1 SNHLY and CDR2 FYNNEI. This CDR3 comprises 13 residues. Trimming took 6 bases from V and 8 from J, leaving 13 bases between them. CDR3 sequence: CASSPGTLEKLFF. The CDR3, as DNA: TGTGCCAGCAGCCCAGGGACGCTCGAAAAACTGTTTTTT.

This clonotype was counted once. This likely came from a read error, as a far larger clone is one base away. This sequence joins TRBV12-3 or TRBV12-4 and TRBJ2-7; 7 bases line up with TRBD1. CDR3 length equals 12 residues. The CDR3 loop is CTSLDRAYEQYF. CDR3 bases: TGTACCAGCCTAGACAGGGCCTACGAGCAGTACTTC.

Many counts were recorded for this clonotype. The chain combines TRBV11-2 with TRBJ1-6, with 8 bases identical to TRBD1. Trimming cost V 2 bases and J 9 bases; bases outside gene matches: 6. This CDR3 is built from 15 residues. Germline CDR1 SGHAT, CDR2 FQNNGV. The CDR3 here is CASSLSDRGGSPLHF. CDR3 DNA sequence: TGTGCCAGCAGCTTATCTGACAGGGGAGGTTCACCCCTCCACTTT. Filled out from reference TRBV11-2 and TRBJ1-6, the complete variable domain reads EAGVAQSPRYKIIEKRQSVAFWCNPISGHATLYWYQQILGQGPKLLIQFQNNGVVDDSQLPKDRFSAERLKGVDSTLKIQPAKLEDSAVYLCASSLSDRGGSPLHFGNGTRLTVT.

There are many counts of this clonotype. This rearrangement joins TRBV24-1 to TRBJ1-2, with D hard to call. The V end lost 1 base, the J end lost 8 bases, and 7 bases lay between the germline ends. Looked up from germline, CDR1 is KGHDR and CDR2 is SFDVKD. This CDR3 region has 12 residues. The CDR3 bases are TGTGCCACCAGTGATTTTGGGAACGGCTACACCTTC. As protein: CATSDFGNGYTF.

This clonotype was counted at least ten times. This chain joins TRBV10-3 and TRBJ1-2; D remains unclear. The V gene's germline CDR1 is ENHRY and CDR2 SYGVKD. This CDR3 contains 17 residues. V was clipped by 0 bases and J by 0 bases, with 14 bases between them. DNA for the CDR3: TGTGCCATCAGTGAGTCCGGGTCAGCCTTAGCTAACTATGGCTACACCTTC. Translated, it gives CAISESGSALANYGYTF.

The chain carries TRBV2 and TRBJ1-2, with 7 bases matching TRBD1. The CDR3 sequence is 15 residues long. Germline V gives CDR1 SNHLY, CDR2 FYNNEI. With 4 bases clipped from V and 7 bases from J, the junction kept 12 bases outside the gene matches. Here the CDR3 reads CASSATGQVSGGYTF. CDR3 coding DNA: TGTGCCAGCAGTGCTACCGGACAGGTTTCGGGTGGCTACACCTTC. Filled out from reference TRBV2 and TRBJ1-2, the complete variable domain reads EPEVTQTPSHQVTQMGQEVILRCVPISNHLYFYWYRQILGQKVEFLVSFYNNEISEKSEIFDDQFSVERPDGSNFTLKIRSTKLEDSAMYFCASSATGQVSGGYTFGSGTRLTVV.

The chain is built from TRBV11-3 and TRBJ2-5; D is unclear. Looked up from germline, CDR1 is SGHNT and CDR2 is YENEEA. Trimming removed 2 bases from V and 1 base from J, with 11 bases in between. The CDR3 contains 15 residues. The CDR3 loop reads CASSLQEQLQETQYF. CDR3 sequence (DNA): TGTGCCAGCAGCTTACAGGAACAGCTCCAAGAGACCCAGTACTTC.

The chain combines TRBV29-1 with TRBJ1-1, with D hard to call. Looked up from germline, CDR1 is SQVTM and CDR2 is ANQGSEA. The CDR3 is 10 amino acids. Trimming shortened V by 8 bases and J by 3 bases, and 7 bases separated the two germline ends. This CDR3 reads CSTLDTEAFF. CDR3 coding DNA: TGCAGCACCCTGGACACTGAAGCTTTCTTT.